These T cell receptor beta chains were read from a single sample in a study of blood T cell repertoires in COVID-19. TCRdb's table, derived via immunoSEQ multiplex PCR, lists solely in-frame clones and lacks some. The table has approximately 41,000 clones, 88% seen once. Source material: peripheral blood. The receptor set was obtained from a human donor in a cohort sampled during active COVID-19. Each CDR3 is given with its conserved first and last residue. D genes are given only for firm matches. Clone sizes are given selectively: once, few, many, or a class where the clone is expanded.

clone_size,j_call,v_call,d_call,cdr3_aa,cdr3_nt
-,TRBJ2-4,TRBV5-1,TRBD1,CASSPLGQGDKNIQYF,TGCGCCAGCAGCCCGCTGGGACAGGGGGACAAAAACATTCAGTACTTC
-,TRBJ1-3,TRBV5-1,-,CASSLNDRRLGNTIYF,TGCGCCAGCAGCCTTAATGACAGGCGGCTCGGAAACACCATATATTTT
-,TRBJ1-1,TRBV3-1/TRBV3-2,TRBD1,CASSNPQTGGTEAFF,TGTGCCAGCTCCAACCCTCAGACAGGGGGCACTGAAGCTTTCTTT
few,TRBJ1-6,TRBV14,TRBD1,CASSPRALTGFHF,TGTGCCAGCAGCCCCCGTGCCTTGACAGGGTTCCACTTT
once,TRBJ2-3,TRBV9,-,CASSVDVSGADTQYF,TGTGCCAGCAGCGTAGACGTTTCGGGGGCAGATACGCAGTATTTT
-,TRBJ1-2,TRBV27,TRBD1,CASRGTDNYGYTF,TGTGCCAGCAGGGGGACAGATAACTATGGCTACACCTTC
-,TRBJ2-4,TRBV11-2,-,CASSPRSVWGVRNIQYF,TGTGCCAGCAGCCCCCGGTCGGTGTGGGGGGTTCGGAACATTCAGTACTTC
few,TRBJ1-1,TRBV9,-,CASSVDWTNTEAFF,TGTGCCAGCAGCGTAGACTGGACAAACACTGAAGCTTTCTTT
-,TRBJ1-2,TRBV30,-,CAWTTRGAHYGYTF,TGTGCCTGGACCACACGGGGGGCTCACTATGGCTACACCTTC
few,TRBJ2-5,TRBV7-9,-,CASSLVDSQETQYF,TGTGCCAGCAGCTTAGTTGACAGCCAAGAGACCCAGTACTTC
-,TRBJ1-2,TRBV4-1,-,CASSPTSSGGPHGYTF,TGCGCCAGCAGCCCAACTTCAAGCGGGGGCCCTCATGGCTACACCTTC
few,TRBJ2-2,TRBV7-6,TRBD1,CASSIRQGPGELFF,TGTGCCAGCAGCATACGACAGGGTCCCGGGGAGCTGTTTTTT
-,TRBJ2-7,TRBV2,-,CASSREMDRPQRGNSYEQYF,TGTGCCAGCAGCCGGGAGATGGACAGGCCGCAACGTGGAAACTCCTACGAGCAGTACTTC
-,TRBJ1-3,TRBV6-5,TRBD1,CASSSGQYSGNTIYF,TGTGCCAGCAGTTCGGGACAGTACTCTGGAAACACCATATATTTT
-,TRBJ2-5,TRBV10-3,-,CAISATAYQETQYF,TGTGCCATCAGTGCGACAGCGTACCAAGAGACCCAGTACTTC
once,TRBJ2-3,TRBV9,-,CASSASGSTDTQYF,TGTGCCAGCAGCGCCTCGGGAAGCACAGATACGCAGTATTTT
-,TRBJ2-2,TRBV19,TRBD2,CASTSGRALANTGELFF,TGTGCCAGTACCAGCGGGAGGGCCTTGGCGAACACCGGGGAGCTGTTTTTT
-,TRBJ2-3,TRBV7-3,-,CASSLSVHGSGADTQYF,TGTGCCAGCAGCTTATCGGTGCACGGGAGTGGGGCAGATACGCAGTATTTT
-,TRBJ2-3,TRBV24-1,TRBD1,CATSDPPSTGGTDTQYF,TGTGCCACCAGTGATCCCCCCTCGACAGGGGGCACAGATACGCAGTATTTT
-,TRBJ1-4,TRBV28,-,CASRTLAGATNEKLFF,TGTGCCAGCAGGACACTCGCAGGGGCAACTAATGAAAAACTGTTTTTT
-,TRBJ2-1,TRBV30,-,CAWIRWGQNEQFF,TGTGCCTGGATCAGGTGGGGACAAAATGAGCAGTTCTTC
-,TRBJ2-5,TRBV20-1,-,CSALPKETQYF,TGCAGTGCCCTACCTAAAGAGACCCAGTACTTC
-,TRBJ2-1,TRBV2,TRBD2,CASSTEGGLHYNEQFF,TGTGCCAGCAGTACAGAGGGAGGGCTACACTACAATGAGCAGTTCTTC
-,TRBJ2-3,TRBV20-1,-,CSASPAGSDTQYF,TGCAGTGCTAGTCCAGCGGGTTCTGATACGCAGTATTTT
-,TRBJ2-1,TRBV9,-,CASSVVRGPLGNEQFF,TGTGCCAGCAGCGTAGTCAGGGGCCCACTGGGGAATGAGCAGTTCTTC
-,TRBJ2-5,TRBV2,-,CASSDRPQETQYF,TGTGCCAGCAGCGACAGGCCCCAAGAGACCCAGTACTTC
-,TRBJ2-3,TRBV5-4,TRBD2,CASSAGTSPSTDTQYF,TGTGCCAGCAGCGCGGGGACTAGTCCTAGCACAGATACGCAGTATTTT
once,TRBJ2-3,TRBV20-1,-,CSASLLGEESPPDTQYF,TGCAGTGCTAGTCTTTTGGGGGAGGAATCCCCGCCAGATACGCAGTATTTT
-,TRBJ1-3,TRBV19,TRBD1,CASMRDRVRSGNTIYF,TGTGCCAGTATGAGGGACAGGGTGAGAAGTGGAAACACCATATATTTT
-,TRBJ2-2,TRBV7-9,TRBD2,CASAAVGGPDGELFF,TGTGCCAGCGCCGCGGTGGGAGGGCCGGACGGGGAGCTGTTTTTT
-,TRBJ1-2,TRBV6-2/TRBV6-3,-,CASSSLATRRTNYGYTF,TGTGCCAGCAGCTCCTTAGCGACCAGGCGAACTAACTATGGCTACACCTTC
-,TRBJ1-1,TRBV7-4,-,CASSPHSGENTEAFF,TGTGCCAGCAGCCCACACAGCGGGGAGAACACTGAAGCTTTCTTT
-,TRBJ1-1,TRBV4-1,-,CASSPDGEGAFF,TGCGCCAGCAGCCCGGACGGAGAGGGAGCTTTCTTT
-,TRBJ2-4,TRBV7-9,-,CASSLNSGRGNIQYF,TGTGCCAGCAGCCTCAATAGCGGACGCGGAAACATTCAGTACTTC
-,TRBJ1-4,TRBV21-1,-,CASSKGGKGGGNEKLFF,TGTGCCAGCAGCAAAGGTGGGAAGGGAGGTGGTAATGAAAAACTGTTTTTT
once,TRBJ1-6,TRBV5-4,TRBD1,CASSRDRGSYNSPLHF,TGTGCCAGCAGCCGGGACAGGGGATCCTATAATTCACCCCTCCACTTT
-,TRBJ2-2,TRBV23-1,TRBD1,CASSQLAGGRCTGELFF,TGCGCCAGCAGTCAACTAGCAGGGGGACGGTGTACCGGGGAGCTGTTTTTT
-,TRBJ1-3,TRBV9,TRBD1,CASSSQAHRTGGKGNTIYF,TGTGCCAGCAGCTCACAAGCCCATAGGACAGGGGGTAAAGGAAACACCATATATTTT
-,TRBJ1-5,TRBV6-1,-,CASSEVAVSQPQHF,TGTGCCAGCAGTGAAGTGGCGGTGAGTCAGCCCCAGCATTTT
-,TRBJ2-1,TRBV6-2/TRBV6-3,TRBD1,CASSYSKGAQGAYNEQFF,TGTGCCAGCAGTTACTCGAAGGGTGCTCAGGGGGCCTACAATGAGCAGTTCTTC
-,TRBJ1-5,TRBV9,-,CASSRGSGNQPQHF,TGTGCCAGCAGCAGGGGGTCGGGCAATCAGCCCCAGCATTTT
once,TRBJ1-1,TRBV6-5,-,CASSPLGGGGTEAFF,TGTGCCAGCAGTCCCTTGGGTGGGGGCGGCACTGAAGCTTTCTTT
-,TRBJ2-1,TRBV5-1,-,CASSLTSLSSYNEQFF,TGCGCCAGCAGCTTGACTAGCCTGAGCTCCTACAATGAGCAGTTCTTC
-,TRBJ2-4,TRBV7-6,TRBD2,CASSPPPWRERELTKNIQYF,TGTGCCAGCAGCCCCCCACCCTGGCGGGAGAGGGAGTTGACCAAAAACATTCAGTACTTC
once,TRBJ1-5,TRBV28,-,CASSPLGEVDSNQPQHF,TGTGCCAGCAGTCCCCTGGGGGAGGTGGATAGCAATCAGCCCCAGCATTTT
-,TRBJ1-1,TRBV9,-,CASSDDRKNTEAFF,TGTGCCAGCAGCGACGACAGAAAGAACACTGAAGCTTTCTTT
-,TRBJ1-2,TRBV6-1,-,CASSEQGRYYGYTF,TGTGCCAGCAGTGAGCAGGGGCGGTACTATGGCTACACCTTC
-,TRBJ2-2,TRBV11-3,TRBD2,CASSPVGGRTGELFF,TGTGCCAGCAGCCCAGTAGGCGGGAGAACCGGGGAGCTGTTTTTT
-,TRBJ1-2,TRBV7-8,TRBD1,CASLSYRGKGYTF,TGTGCCAGCCTCTCTTACAGGGGCAAAGGCTACACCTTC
-,TRBJ2-1,TRBV19,TRBD1,CASSPDRGEIHEQFF,TGTGCCAGTAGTCCGGACAGGGGTGAAATCCATGAGCAGTTCTTC
-,TRBJ2-3,TRBV9,-,CASSVAGGGTDTQYF,TGTGCCAGCAGCGTAGCTGGGGGCGGCACAGATACGCAGTATTTT
-,TRBJ1-5,TRBV27,TRBD1,CASRPVQGVQPQHF,TGTGCCAGCAGGCCAGTCCAGGGGGTTCAGCCCCAGCATTTT
-,TRBJ2-1,TRBV9,TRBD1,CASSSGGTGGPSPNNEQFF,TGTGCCAGCAGCTCAGGAGGGACAGGGGGCCCTTCCCCCAACAATGAGCAGTTCTTC
-,TRBJ1-6,TRBV6-5,-,CASSYGGAEYNSPLHF,TGTGCCAGCAGTTACGGGGGCGCTGAGTATAATTCACCCCTCCACTTT
-,TRBJ2-2,TRBV5-1,TRBD1,CASSLVTGKGAGELFF,TGCGCCAGCAGCTTGGTGACAGGGAAAGGCGCCGGGGAGCTGTTTTTT
-,TRBJ1-1,TRBV6-1,-,CASSEAIGGNTEAFF,TGTGCCAGCAGTGAAGCAATCGGAGGGAACACTGAAGCTTTCTTT
-,TRBJ2-5,TRBV5-6,-,CASSFDRQETQYF,TGTGCCAGCAGCTTCGACAGGCAAGAGACCCAGTACTTC
-,TRBJ1-2,TRBV10-3,-,CAIREPLVIANYGYTF,TGTGCCATCAGGGAGCCTCTAGTCATAGCTAACTATGGCTACACCTTC
-,TRBJ1-5,TRBV5-1,TRBD1,CASSCPMGQGVGDNQPQHF,TGCGCCAGCAGCTGTCCGATGGGACAGGGAGTAGGGGACAATCAGCCCCAGCATTTT
-,TRBJ1-1,TRBV2,-,CASRADSTEAFF,TGTGCCAGCAGAGCCGACAGCACTGAAGCTTTCTTT